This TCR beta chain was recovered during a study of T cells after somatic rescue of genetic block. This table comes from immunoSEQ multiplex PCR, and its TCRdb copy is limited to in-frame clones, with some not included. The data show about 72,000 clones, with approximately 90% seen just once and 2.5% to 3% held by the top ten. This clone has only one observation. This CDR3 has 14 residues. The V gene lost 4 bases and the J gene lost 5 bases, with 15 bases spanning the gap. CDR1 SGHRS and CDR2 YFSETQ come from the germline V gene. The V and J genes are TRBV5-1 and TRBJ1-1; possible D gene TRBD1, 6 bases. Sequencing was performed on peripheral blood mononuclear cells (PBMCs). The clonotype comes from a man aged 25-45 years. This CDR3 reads CASSAAGGRTEAFF. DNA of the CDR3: TGCGCCAGCAGCGCGGCCGGGGGGCGAACTGAAGCTTTCTTT.